The sequence of this T cell receptor beta chain was determined in a study of blood T cell repertoires in COVID-19. For the study at large: Whether acute or convalescent, the COVID-19 samples came from the United States, Italy and Spain. T cells, B-cell-depleted T cells, or PBMCs provided the cDNA or gDNA that served as material.

This clone was picked up one time. Germline V lookup: CDR1 SGHTA, CDR2 FQGTGA. The V segment lost 0 bases and the J segment 4 bases; nucleotides outside the gene matches: 5. This CDR3 is built from 15 residues. Original handling: Nucleated cell number was recorded as an estimate derived from reference gene primer amplification. This table comes from immunoSEQ multiplex PCR, and its TCRdb copy is limited to in-frame clones, with some not included. D and trimming were read from the DNA, whereas the V and J calls and clone size are those reported in that table. This table has around 88,000 clones, around three quarters appearing once.

The receptor's source is a man between 50 and 59 years old who had recovered from COVID-19. The rearrangement uses TRBV7-3 and TRBJ2-5; 7 bases are shared with TRBD1. The sequencing sample was made of peripheral blood. The CDR3 protein is CASSLTRDRPETQYF. CDR3 DNA: TGTGCCAGCAGCTTAACCCGGGACAGACCAGAGACCCAGTACTTC.